This T cell receptor (beta chain) was recorded in a study of cytomegalovirus exposure and HLA in healthy donors. With regard to this clone: Antigen: not known.

The study ran its PCR with 60 Vbeta and 13 Jbeta primers. Measured with immunoSEQ multiplex PCR; TCRdb has only the in-frame clones, and not every one. The sample lists around 100,000 clones; around 80% were seen once. Trimming took 5 bases from V and 1 from J, leaving 9 bases between them. The CDR3 extends over 14 amino acids. The germline gives CDR1 MNHNS, CDR2 SASEGT. Study results and caveats: Prediction of most subjects' HLA-A and HLA-B alleles by TCR beta sequences was reportedly accurate. In vitro experiments confirmed that three CMV-associated chains were specific for CMV antigens.

V is TRBV6-1 and J is TRBJ1-3; possibly TRBD1 for D (5 bases). The TCR sequence derives from a woman under 30 in good health and CMV-seropositive. The sequencing sample was made of PBMCs. The CDR3 here is CASSSAGSGNTIYF. The CDR3 coding sequence is TGTGCCAGCAGTAGTGCAGGGTCTGGAAACACCATATATTTT.